The 26 T cell receptor beta chains listed next were all sequenced from one sample in a study of blood T cell repertoires in COVID-19. Clones were sequenced by immunoSEQ multiplex PCR, and TCRdb holds only the in-frame ones, with some missing. The sample lists approximately 260,000 clones; 65% to 90% were seen once. The sample consisted of peripheral blood. The receptors were sampled from an elderly woman with active or convalescent COVID-19.

The chain combines TRBV19 with TRBJ2-6; D is perhaps TRBD1 (5 bases). V lost 5 bases and J 0 bases, leaving 11 bases between the germline ends. Looked up from germline, CDR1 is LNHDA and CDR2 is SQIVND (reference sequence). The CDR3 is 16 residues long. CDR3 protein: CASSDSRSSGANVLTF. The CDR3 nucleotides are TGTGCCAGTAGTGACAGCCGATCCTCTGGGGCCAACGTCCTGACTTTC.

This chain uses TRBV2 with TRBJ2-1, with 10 bases matching TRBD2. Germline V gene data show CDR1 as SNHLY and CDR2 as FYNNEI. The CDR3 has 15 residues. The V and J ends lost 5 bases and 3 bases, in that order; junction bases with no gene match: 4. The chain's CDR3 is CASSPTSGNYNEQFF. The CDR3 DNA follows: TGTGCCAGCAGTCCAACTAGCGGGAACTACAATGAGCAGTTCTTC.

The chain has TRBV24-1 and TRBJ2-1; the D gene is possibly TRBD2 (6 bases). Deletions cut 1 base from V and 12 bases from J, with 9 bases between. Germline CDR1 is KGHDR and CDR2 is SFDVKD. The CDR3 is made up of 12 amino acids. This chain's CDR3 is CATSDLPGAQFF. CDR3 sequence (DNA): TGTGCCACCAGTGATTTACCGGGAGCGCAGTTCTTC.

The J gene is TRBJ1-2, the V gene TRBV5-1; 7 nucleotides line up with TRBD1. In germline, CDR1 is SGHRS, CDR2 YFSETQ. This CDR3 has 14 amino acids. Germline trimming cut 1 base from V and 4 bases from J; bases unmatched to any gene: 4. The CDR3 is CASSLNRDSYGYTF. CDR3 coding DNA: TGCGCCAGCAGCTTGAACCGGGACAGCTATGGCTACACCTTC.

This rearrangement joins TRBV7-9 to TRBJ2-3; TRBD1 is a possible D gene (7 bases). CDR1 and CDR2 (germline): SEHNR, FQNEAQ (reference sequence). CDR3 length: 16 amino acids. V dropped 1 base and J dropped 1 base, with 12 bases sitting between them. The CDR3 coding sequence is TGTGCCAGCAGCTTAGGACAGGGCGGGGGCACAGATACGCAGTATTTT. Protein: CASSLGQGGGTDTQYF.

This chain joins TRBV7-9 and TRBJ1-4; TRBD1 might be the D (6 bases). The V and J ends lost 5 bases and 8 bases respectively, with 15 bases between them. There are 14 residues in the CDR3. Per germline, CDR1 SEHNR and CDR2 FQNEAQ (reference sequence). CDR3 protein: CASSIGQLREKLFF. Written as DNA, the CDR3 is TGTGCCAGCAGCATCGGACAGCTACGGGAAAAACTGTTTTTT. The full variable domain, with the rest looked up from reference TRBV7-9 and TRBJ1-4, is DTGVSQNPRHKITKRGQNVTFRCDPISEHNRLYWYRQTLGQGPEFLTYFQNEAQLEKSRLLSDRFSAERPKGSFSTLEIQRTEQGDSAMYLCASSIGQLREKLFFGSGTQLSVL.

The chain recombines TRBV2 with TRBJ1-1; 7 bases map to TRBD1. Germline V gene lookup returns CDR1 SNHLY and CDR2 FYNNEI. Trimming cost V 6 bases and J 4 bases; bases outside gene matches: 17. This CDR3 region has 17 residues. The CDR3 region has the DNA TGTGCCAGCAGAGAGGATGGACAGGTAAATGGGGGCACTGAAGCTTTCTTT. Translating gives CASREDGQVNGGTEAFF.

CDR3 nucleotide sequence: TGTGCCAGCGCTCCTAGCCTCGGGGAGCAGTACTTC. Translation gives CASAPSLGEQYF. This chain uses TRBV6-5 with TRBJ2-7; D may be TRBD2 (5 bases). V lost 8 bases to trimming and J lost 7 bases, with 15 bases between them. Germline loops: CDR1 MNHEY, CDR2 SVGAGI. The CDR3 runs 12 residues.

The rearrangement uses TRBV24-1 and TRBJ1-1; no firm D call. The CDR3 loop spans 12 amino acids. The V gene lost 3 bases and the J gene lost 3 bases, with 4 bases spanning the gap. Germline V gene data show CDR1 as KGHDR and CDR2 as SFDVKD. The CDR3 is CATSDRDTEAFF. The CDR3 DNA reads as TGTGCCACCAGTGATCGGGACACTGAAGCTTTCTTT.

The chain recombines TRBV2 with TRBJ2-2, with a weak D call TRBD2 (5 bases). V was pared by 6 bases and J by 5 bases, with 16 bases between. The CDR3 length is 15 residues. CDR1 is SNHLY, CDR2 FYNNEI, per germline. CDR3 in DNA: TGTGCCAGCAGAGGCTACAGAGGGCCGACCGGGGAGCTGTTTTTT. The encoded protein is CASRGYRGPTGELFF.

The chain has TRBV28 and TRBJ1-1, with TRBD1 identical over 8 bases. The ends lost 6 bases at V and 3 bases at J; junction bases unmatched: 6. This CDR3 spans 14 amino acids. Germline CDR1 reads MDHEN; CDR2 reads SYDVKM. The CDR3 DNA reads TGTGCCAGCAGGACAGGGGATTCGTACACTGAAGCTTTCTTT. Residues: CASRTGDSYTEAFF.

Concerning this clone: The sample contains more than one DNA sequence encoding this CDR3. The rearrangement links TRBV7-9 to TRBJ1-6; D might be TRBD1 (6 bases). CDR1 and CDR2 from the germline V gene are SEHNR and FQNEAQ (reference sequence). The CDR3 is 15 amino acids. Trimming shortened V by 5 bases and J by 5 bases, and 13 bases separated the two germline ends. The CDR3 loop is CASSLNAGDNSPLHF. CDR3 DNA sequence: TGTGCCAGCAGCCTTAACGCAGGGGATAATTCACCCCTCCACTTT.

The rearrangement uses TRBV6-2 or TRBV6-3 and TRBJ1-5, with a weak D call TRBD1 (6 bases). In germline, CDR1 is MNHEY, CDR2 SVGEGT. This CDR3 is built from 16 residues. Trimming removed 5 bases at V and 2 bases at J, with 16 bases between. CDR3 sequence: CASSRTELKGNQPQHF. CDR3 DNA sequence: TGTGCCAGCAGTCGGACAGAATTGAAGGGCAATCAGCCCCAGCATTTT.

CDR3 DNA: TGTGCCAGCAGCATAGGGGGGCCGGGGACTGAAGCTTTCTTT. Its protein product is CASSIGGPGTEAFF. V usage is TRBV11-3 and J usage is TRBJ1-1, with D perhaps matching TRBD1 (6 bases). Germline values: CDR1 SGHNT, CDR2 YENEEA. The CDR3 has 14 amino acids. V lost 5 bases and J 5 bases, leaving 15 bases between the germline ends.

The sample holds a few counts of this clone. J is TRBJ1-2 and V is TRBV7-8; D not resolved. V was pared by 5 bases and J by 4 bases, with 17 bases between. Germline CDR1 is SGHVS and CDR2 is FQNEAQ. The CDR3 contains 15 residues. CDR3 DNA: TGTGCCAGCAGCCCAAATGGGCAGCTGGCCTATGGCTACACCTTC. Translating gives CASSPNGQLAYGYTF.

The chain recombines TRBV29-1 with TRBJ1-4; D remains unclear. V was trimmed by 4 bases and J by 6 bases, leaving 12 bases between them. This CDR3 comprises 13 residues. The germline V gene encodes CDR1 SQVTM and CDR2 ANQGSEA. The CDR3 sequence: CSVVKAGDEKLFF. CDR3 DNA: TGCAGCGTTGTTAAGGCAGGCGATGAAAAACTGTTTTTT.

The rearrangement joins TRBV12-5 to TRBJ1-3; tentative D call: TRBD1 (5 bases). This CDR3 is built from 15 residues. Looked up from germline, CDR1 is LGHNT and CDR2 is FRNRAP. Trimming took off 4 bases at V and 0 bases at J, with 10 bases between the two ends. In nucleotides, the CDR3 is TGTGCTAGTGGTTCGCAGGGAGGCTCTGGAAACACCATATATTTT. Encoded protein: CASGSQGGSGNTIYF. The whole variable domain, remainder taken from reference TRBV12-5 and TRBJ1-3, is DARVTQTPRHKVTEMGQEVTMRCQPILGHNTVFWYRQTMMQGLELLAYFRNRAPLDDSGMPKDRFSAEMPDATLATLKIQPSEPRDSAVYFCASGSQGGSGNTIYFGEGSWLTVV.

The chain is built from TRBV3-1 (or the pseudogene TRBV3-2) and TRBJ1-1; D perhaps matches TRBD1 (6 bases). Germline V gene data show CDR1 as LGHDT and CDR2 as YNNKEL (reference sequence). V was trimmed by 3 bases and J by 5 bases, leaving 19 bases between them. The CDR3 spans 16 residues. The CDR3 DNA reads as TGTGCCAGCAGCCATGGGGGGGCCGGGGCGCGAACTGAAGCTTTCTTT. Translation gives CASSHGGAGARTEAFF.

This sequence joins TRBV11-3 and TRBJ2-5, with D hard to call. CDR1 and CDR2 from the germline V gene are SGHNT and YENEEA. CDR3 size: 13 residues. V lost 4 bases and J lost 1, with 7 bases in between. The CDR3 loop is CASSSRSQETQYF. The CDR3 nucleotides read TGTGCCAGCAGCTCCCGTAGCCAAGAGACCCAGTACTTC.

Only one count was recorded for this clone. This rearrangement joins TRBV7-2 to TRBJ2-6, with D possibly matching TRBD2 (6 bases). Deletions cut 3 bases from V and 0 bases from J, with 12 bases between. The CDR3 has 17 amino acids. CDR1 and CDR2 from the germline V gene are SGHTA and FQGNSA. CDR3 DNA sequence: TGTGCCAGCAGCTTGGGGGGTTCGCCCTCTGGGGCCAACGTCCTGACTTTC. The encoded protein is CASSLGGSPSGANVLTF.

The CDR3 nucleotides read TGCAGTGCTAGTTCGGTGGAGGCGGCTTTCTTT. Translated, it gives CSASSVEAAFF. V gene TRBV20-1 combines with J gene TRBJ1-1; no firm D call. The CDR3 is 11 residues long. Trimming cost V 3 bases and J 11 bases, with 13 bases left between them. Germline values: CDR1 DFQATT, CDR2 SNEGSKA (reference sequence).

The chain joins TRBV5-4 to TRBJ2-3, with TRBD2 as a possible D gene (5 bases). Deletions cut 4 bases from V and 7 bases from J, with 13 bases between. CDR1 and CDR2 from the germline V gene are SGHNT and YYREEE (reference sequence). The CDR3 sequence is 13 residues long. In DNA form, the CDR3 reads TGTGCCAGCAGCCCTACCGGCGGGTATACGCAGTATTTT. Protein sequence: CASSPTGGYTQYF.

The chain recombines TRBV5-6 with TRBJ2-1, with 7 bases fitting TRBD1. The CDR3 totals 17 residues. J lost 6 bases, V lost 1 base, and 13 bases had no gene match. In germline, CDR1 is SGHDT, CDR2 YYEEEE. The CDR3 region is CASSLLTGSVAGNEQFF. The CDR3 DNA reads TGTGCCAGCAGCTTGCTGACAGGGTCGGTAGCTGGCAATGAGCAGTTCTTC.

The V and J genes are TRBV10-2 and TRBJ1-1; D might be TRBD1 (6 bases). V lost 6 bases and J 1 base, leaving 12 bases between the germline ends. Germline loops: CDR1 WSHSY, CDR2 SAAADI. This CDR3 has 14 residues. The CDR3 sequence is CASSTTGSNTEAFF. DNA for the CDR3: TGCGCCAGCAGCACGACAGGTTCGAACACTGAAGCTTTCTTT.

The rearrangement uses TRBV11-2 and TRBJ2-7, with TRBD2 as a possible D gene (6 bases). The CDR3 totals 16 residues. The germline CDR1 and CDR2 sequences are SGHAT and FQNNGV. Trimming took off 3 bases at V and 5 bases at J, with 20 bases between the two ends. As DNA, the CDR3 is TGTGCCAGCAGCTTGGGGGGTAGTTTGGTCGGGCACGAGCAGTACTTC. Translation gives CASSLGGSLVGHEQYF. The complete variable domain, with remaining parts taken from reference TRBV11-2 and TRBJ2-7, reads EAGVAQSPRYKIIEKRQSVAFWCNPISGHATLYWYQQILGQGPKLLIQFQNNGVVDDSQLPKDRFSAERLKGVDSTLKIQPAKLEDSAVYLCASSLGGSLVGHEQYFGPGTRLTVT.

The V call is TRBV5-1, the J call TRBJ2-1; D not resolved. This CDR3 has 14 amino acids. Germline CDR1 reads SGHRS; CDR2 reads YFSETQ. V lost 4 bases and J 6 bases, leaving 14 bases between the germline ends. CDR3 bases: TGCGCCAGCAGCCTAAATAGCCTCGGCAATGAGCAGTTCTTC. Amino acids: CASSLNSLGNEQFF. Full variable domain (missing parts from reference TRBV5-1 and TRBJ2-1): KAGVTQTPRYLIKTRGQQVTLSCSPISGHRSVSWYQQTPGQGLQFLFEYFSETQRNKGNFPGRFSGRQFSNSRSEMNVSTLELGDSALYLCASSLNSLGNEQFFGPGTRLTVL.